The rows below give T cell receptor beta chains drawn from one sample of a study of blood T cells in healthy people across ages. TCRdb reanalysed the 5' RACE reads using MiXCR and keeps one entry per CDR3 protein. The table records 1.5 million to 2 million distinct CDR3 sequences, roughly 50% of them present only once. Sequencing was carried out using blood. The source is a middle-aged woman in good health. Each CDR3 is given without its conserved first and last residue.

v_gene,len,CDR3aa
TRBV28,12,ASSFFSGGNVLT
TRBV9,10,ASSGRYNEQF
TRBV20-1,12,SARRQGILGGYT
TRBV4-1,12,ASSQEGIQYTQY
TRBV6-6,15,ASSYSPAGGIYNEQY
TRBV3-1,13,ASSLRTTRGETQY
TRBV7-9,14,ASRGESPTSYNEQF
TRBV7-2,13,ASSLVDLARDGYT
TRBV7-2,13,ASSSPGVGTYEQY
TRBV4-3,17,ASSQDPGAGVPTNEKLF
TRBV29-1,10,SVRDFDNEQF
TRBV11-2,13,ASRSPSRVTHGYT
TRBV2,11,ASRDTGGQPQH
TRBV5-1,13,ASSRGTSGRETQY
TRBV7-2,13,ASSLLTGIPNEQF
TRBV27,13,ASRATGALSYEQY
TRBV12-3/TRBV12-4,12,ASSGGGPNYGYT
TRBV7-2,12,ASSLGHLNYGYT
TRBV9,12,ASNTGGGMDTQY
TRBV4-3,11,ASSQGTEDTQY
TRBV27,13,ASSFSRLSGETQY
TRBV5-1,12,ASSLGRPRAEAF
TRBV2,14,ASSEMAVNSNQPQH
TRBV2,12,ASSRQGAFQPQH
TRBV5-1,12,ASSHGTGADTQY
TRBV12-3/TRBV12-4,11,ASSLGQLDTQY
TRBV10-3,14,AISDPGQASSYEQY
TRBV5-1,13,ASSLTAVTQETQY
TRBV5-5,15,ASSLEAAGRANSPLH
TRBV6-5,12,ASGGQSMSYEQY
TRBV7-9,15,ASSSGQAVGSYNEQF
TRBV5-1,14,ASSLQTGGSTDTQY
TRBV20-1,13,SASELAGRQETQY
TRBV6-1,15,ASTLKGAGPSTDTQY
TRBV7-2,17,ASSNPRRGGTSSYNEQF
TRBV6-5,15,ASSYSLPGGGYNEQF
TRBV5-5,15,ASSTGLAGANFYEQY
TRBV25-1,12,ASRASGAGYGYT
TRBV20-1,12,SAGKQAGQYEQY
TRBV5-6,11,ASSVPSTSEQF
TRBV28,9,ASSFIYGYT
TRBV20-1,9,SASMAQGLH
TRBV12-3/TRBV12-4,10,ASQGNNYGYT
TRBV4-2,14,ASSQGTGQFYNEQF
TRBV5-1,12,ATRMPQGNGGYT
TRBV28,12,ASRPALASYEQY
TRBV4-1,13,ASSQGQGWNTEAF
TRBV7-2,12,ASSVPGDYNEQF
TRBV7-9,11,ASSATLSDEQY
TRBV20-1,13,SAREGAGGLREQY
TRBV24-1,13,ATRGAAPKNTEAF
TRBV2,12,ASRAGGRGTEAF
TRBV24-1,15,ATSDPRRGSSYNEQF
TRBV9,13,ASSVLTSGTDTQY
TRBV6-6,14,ASSSLTGGENYGYT
TRBV2,13,ACSIPGTSQETQY
TRBV3-1,10,ASSHATYEQY
TRBV4-2,10,ASSQGEDTQY
TRBV6-5,13,ASNSDFSGANVLT